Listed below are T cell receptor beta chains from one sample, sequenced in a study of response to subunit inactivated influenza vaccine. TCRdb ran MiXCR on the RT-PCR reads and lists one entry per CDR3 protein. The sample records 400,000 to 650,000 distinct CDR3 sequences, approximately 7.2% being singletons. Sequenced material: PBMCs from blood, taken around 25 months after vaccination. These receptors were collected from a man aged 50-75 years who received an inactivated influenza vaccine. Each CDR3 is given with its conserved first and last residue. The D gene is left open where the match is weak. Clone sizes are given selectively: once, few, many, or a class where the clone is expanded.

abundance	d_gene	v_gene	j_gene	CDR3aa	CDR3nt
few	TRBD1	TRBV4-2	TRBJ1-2	CASSPRTGHTGGYGYTF	TGTGCCAGCAGCCCAAGAACAGGACATACAGGGGGCTATGGCTACACCTTC
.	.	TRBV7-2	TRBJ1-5	CASSVIAGQPQHF	TGTGCCAGCAGCGTAATAGCAGGCCAGCCCCAGCATTTT
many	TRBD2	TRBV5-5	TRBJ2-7	CASSLGAASGDTYEQYF	TGTGCCAGCAGCTTGGGGGCGGCTAGCGGGGATACCTACGAGCAGTACTTC
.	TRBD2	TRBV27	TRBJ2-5	CASRRTSGRAQETQYF	TGTGCCAGCAGGCGTACTAGCGGGAGGGCCCAAGAGACCCAGTACTTC
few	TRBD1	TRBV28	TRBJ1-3	CASSFSGGGNTIYF	TGTGCCAGCAGTTTCTCAGGGGGTGGAAACACCATATATTTT
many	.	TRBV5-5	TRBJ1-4	CASSLAVNEKLFF	TGTGCCAGCAGCTTGGCCGTGAATGAAAAACTGTTTTTT
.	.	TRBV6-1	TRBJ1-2	CASYKGQGLLSNYGYTF	TGTGCCAGCTACAAGGGTCAGGGGCTACTGTCTAACTATGGCTACACCTTC
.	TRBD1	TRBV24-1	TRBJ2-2	CATAGTGGRTGELFF	TGTGCCACCGCCGGGACAGGGGGCCGCACCGGGGAGCTGTTTTTT
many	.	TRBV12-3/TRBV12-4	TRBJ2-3	CASSFTSYGTDTQYF	TGTGCCAGCAGTTTTACCAGCTACGGCACAGATACGCAGTATTTT
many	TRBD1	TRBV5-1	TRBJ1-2	CASSLAMGQGNGYTF	TGCGCCAGCAGCTTGGCAATGGGACAGGGGAATGGCTACACCTTC
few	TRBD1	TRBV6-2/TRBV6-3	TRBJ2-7	CASSYSEGASYEQYF	TGTGCCAGCAGTTACTCAGAGGGGGCCTCCTACGAGCAGTACTTC